This T cell receptor (beta chain) was observed in a study of T cells after yellow fever vaccination. The CDR3 extends over 14 amino acids. Trimming stripped 1 base from V and 9 bases from J, with 15 bases between. Germline values: CDR1 LGHNA, CDR2 YNFKEQ. Study results and limitations: Most primary-vaccination clones recurred post-booster (approximately 96% CD4, 85% to 90% CD8).

TCRdb re-called the 5' RACE reads through MiXCR, storing one row per CDR3 protein. The sample contains some 110,000 distinct CDR3 sequences, roughly 6.8% of which appear only once. Remarks on this clonotype: The antigen is undetermined.

The chain employs TRBV4-2 and TRBJ1-1; no clear D. The TCR originated in a man younger than 30 who received the YFV17D yellow fever vaccine. The sequencing here drew on CD4+ T cells sorted from PBMCs, taken about 41 days after the first yellow fever vaccination. Here the CDR3 DNA reads TGTGCCAGCAGCCAAGTTGGAGGTGGGCAAAAAGCTTTCTTT. Translated: CASSQVGGGQKAFF.